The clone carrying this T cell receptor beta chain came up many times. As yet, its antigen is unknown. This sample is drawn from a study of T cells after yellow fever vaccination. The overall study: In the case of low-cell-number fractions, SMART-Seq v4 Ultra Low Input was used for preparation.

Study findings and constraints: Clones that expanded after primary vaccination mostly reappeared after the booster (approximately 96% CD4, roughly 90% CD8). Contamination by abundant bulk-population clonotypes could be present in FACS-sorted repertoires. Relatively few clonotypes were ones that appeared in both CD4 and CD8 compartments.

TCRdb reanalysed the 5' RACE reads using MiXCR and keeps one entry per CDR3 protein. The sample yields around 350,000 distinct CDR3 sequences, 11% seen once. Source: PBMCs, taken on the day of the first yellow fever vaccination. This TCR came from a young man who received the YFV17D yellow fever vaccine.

The CDR3 sequence is CASSLLPQEETQYF. The CDR3 nucleotides read TGTGCCAGCAGTTTACTTCCACAGGAAGAGACCCAGTACTTC. J is TRBJ2-5 and V is TRBV12-3 or TRBV12-4, with D tentatively TRBD1 (5 bases). CDR3 length: 14 amino acids. Trimming shortened V by 2 bases and J by 3 bases, and 10 bases separated the two germline ends.